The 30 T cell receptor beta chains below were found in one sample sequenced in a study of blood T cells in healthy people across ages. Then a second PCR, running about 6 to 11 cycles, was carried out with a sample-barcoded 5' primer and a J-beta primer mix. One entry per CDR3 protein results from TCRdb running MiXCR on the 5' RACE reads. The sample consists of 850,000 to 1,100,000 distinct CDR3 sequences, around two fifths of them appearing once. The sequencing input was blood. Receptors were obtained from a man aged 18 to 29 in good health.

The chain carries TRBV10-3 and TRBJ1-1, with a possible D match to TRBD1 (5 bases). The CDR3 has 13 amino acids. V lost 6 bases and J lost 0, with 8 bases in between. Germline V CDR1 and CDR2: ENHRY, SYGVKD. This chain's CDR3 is CAISTGVNTEAFF. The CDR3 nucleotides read TGTGCCATCAGCACGGGGGTGAACACTGAAGCTTTCTTT.

The CDR3 nucleotides are TGTGCCATCAGTGAGGGACAGGGTGGAGGCGGGGAGCTGTTTTTT. This sequence encodes CAISEGQGGGGELFF. The rearrangement links TRBV10-3 to TRBJ2-2, with 8 bases that match TRBD1. The germline V gene has CDR1 ENHRY and CDR2 SYGVKD. V was clipped by 2 bases and J by 7 bases; unmatched bases: 6. The length of the CDR3 is 15 residues.

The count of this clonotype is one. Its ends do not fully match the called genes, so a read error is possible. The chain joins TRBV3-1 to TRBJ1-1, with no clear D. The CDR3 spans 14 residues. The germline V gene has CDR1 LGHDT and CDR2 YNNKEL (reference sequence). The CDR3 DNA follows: TGTGTCAGCAGCCAAGACCTGCTTGGAACTGAAGCTTTCTTT. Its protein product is CVSSQDLLGTEAFF.

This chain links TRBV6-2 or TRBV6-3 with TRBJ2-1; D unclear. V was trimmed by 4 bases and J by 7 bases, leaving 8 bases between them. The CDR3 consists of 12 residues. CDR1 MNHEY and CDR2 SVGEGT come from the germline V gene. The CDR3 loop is CASSWKGNEQFF. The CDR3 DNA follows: TGTGCCAGCAGTTGGAAAGGAAATGAGCAGTTCTTC.

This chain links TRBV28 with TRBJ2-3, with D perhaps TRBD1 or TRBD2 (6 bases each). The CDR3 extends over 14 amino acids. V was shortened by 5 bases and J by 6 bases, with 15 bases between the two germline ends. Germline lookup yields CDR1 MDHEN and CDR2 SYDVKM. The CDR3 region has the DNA TGTGCCAGCAGTCCGACGGGGGCAGAGGATACGCAGTATTTT. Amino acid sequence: CASSPTGAEDTQYF.

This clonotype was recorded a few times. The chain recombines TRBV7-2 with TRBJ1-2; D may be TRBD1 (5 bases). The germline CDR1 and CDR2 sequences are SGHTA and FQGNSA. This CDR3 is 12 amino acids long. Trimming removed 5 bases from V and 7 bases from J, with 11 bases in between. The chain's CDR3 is CASSLQGTGYTF. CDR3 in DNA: TGTGCCAGCAGCCTTCAGGGAACTGGCTACACCTTC.

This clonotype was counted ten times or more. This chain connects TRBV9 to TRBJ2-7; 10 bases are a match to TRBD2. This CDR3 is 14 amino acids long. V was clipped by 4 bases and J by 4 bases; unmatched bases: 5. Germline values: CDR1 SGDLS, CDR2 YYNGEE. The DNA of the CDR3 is TGTGCCAGCAGCCCCATAGCGGGGGGATACGAGCAGTACTTC. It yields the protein CASSPIAGGYEQYF. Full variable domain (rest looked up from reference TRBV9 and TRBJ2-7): DSGVTQTPKHLITATGQRVTLRCSPRSGDLSVYWYQQSLDQGLQFLIQYYNGEERAKGNILERFSAQQFPDLHSELNLSSLELGDSALYFCASSPIAGGYEQYFGPGTRLTVT.

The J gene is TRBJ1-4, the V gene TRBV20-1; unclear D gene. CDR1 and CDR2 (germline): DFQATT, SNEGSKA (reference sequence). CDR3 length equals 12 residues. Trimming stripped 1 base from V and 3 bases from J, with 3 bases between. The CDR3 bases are TGCAGTGCTAGAGCCCCTAATGAAAAACTGTTTTTT. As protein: CSARAPNEKLFF.

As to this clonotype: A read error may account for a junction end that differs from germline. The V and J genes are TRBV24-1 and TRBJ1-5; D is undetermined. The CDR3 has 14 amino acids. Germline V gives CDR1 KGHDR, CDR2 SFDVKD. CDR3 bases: TGTGTCACCAGTGAACCCCCAAGCAATCAGCCCCAGCATTTT. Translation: CVTSEPPSNQPQHF.

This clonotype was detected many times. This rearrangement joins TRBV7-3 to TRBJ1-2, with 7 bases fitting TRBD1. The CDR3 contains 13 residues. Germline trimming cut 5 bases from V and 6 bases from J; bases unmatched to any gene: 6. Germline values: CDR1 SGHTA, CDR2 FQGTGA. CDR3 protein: CASSRTGGHGYTF. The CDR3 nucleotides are TGTGCCAGCAGCCGGACAGGCGGGCATGGCTACACCTTC.

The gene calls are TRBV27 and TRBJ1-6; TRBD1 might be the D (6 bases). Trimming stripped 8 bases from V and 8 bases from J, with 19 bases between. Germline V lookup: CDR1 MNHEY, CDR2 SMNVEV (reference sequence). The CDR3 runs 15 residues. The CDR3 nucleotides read TGTGCCAGCCAGAAACACCGGGACAAGGATTCACCCCTCCACTTT. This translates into CASQKHRDKDSPLHF.

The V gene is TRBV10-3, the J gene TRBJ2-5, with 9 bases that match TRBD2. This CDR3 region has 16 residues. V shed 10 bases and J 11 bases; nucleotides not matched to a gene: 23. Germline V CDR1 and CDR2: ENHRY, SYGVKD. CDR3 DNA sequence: TGTGCCACCGTCACATCAGCGGGGGGAGATTACAATGAGCAGTACTTC. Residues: CATVTSAGGDYNEQYF.

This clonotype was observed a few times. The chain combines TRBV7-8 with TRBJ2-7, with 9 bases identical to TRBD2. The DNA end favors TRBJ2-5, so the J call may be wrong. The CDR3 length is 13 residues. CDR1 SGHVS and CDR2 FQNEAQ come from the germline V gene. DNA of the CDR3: TGTGCCGGAGTAGCGGGGGATCAAGAGACCCAGTACTTC. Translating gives CAGVAGDQETQYF.

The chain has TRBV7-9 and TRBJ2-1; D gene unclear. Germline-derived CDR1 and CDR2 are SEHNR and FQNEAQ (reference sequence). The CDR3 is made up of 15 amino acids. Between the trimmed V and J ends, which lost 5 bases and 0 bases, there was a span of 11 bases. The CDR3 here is CASSKSVSSYNEQFF. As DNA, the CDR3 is TGTGCCAGCAGCAAGTCGGTTAGCTCCTACAATGAGCAGTTCTTC.

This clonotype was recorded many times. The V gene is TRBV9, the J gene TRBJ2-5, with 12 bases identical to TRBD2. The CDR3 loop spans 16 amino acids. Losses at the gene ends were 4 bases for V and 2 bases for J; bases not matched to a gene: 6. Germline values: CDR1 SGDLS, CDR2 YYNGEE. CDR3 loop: CASSPSGTSGQETQYF. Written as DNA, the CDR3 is TGTGCCAGCAGCCCCAGTGGGACTAGCGGGCAAGAGACCCAGTACTTC.

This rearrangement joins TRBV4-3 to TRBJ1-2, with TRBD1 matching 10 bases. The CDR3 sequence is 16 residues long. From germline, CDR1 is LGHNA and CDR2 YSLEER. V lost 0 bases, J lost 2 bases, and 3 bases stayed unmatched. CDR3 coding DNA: TGCGCCAGCAGCCAAGAAAGGACAGGGGGGAACTATGGCTACACCTTC. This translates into CASSQERTGGNYGYTF.

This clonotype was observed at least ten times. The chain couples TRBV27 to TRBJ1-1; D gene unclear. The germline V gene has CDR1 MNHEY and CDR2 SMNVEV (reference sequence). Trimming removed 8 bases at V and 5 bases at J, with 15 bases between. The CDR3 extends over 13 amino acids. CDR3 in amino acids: CASALRIGTEAFF. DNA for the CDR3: TGTGCCAGCGCGTTGCGGATCGGAACTGAAGCTTTCTTT.

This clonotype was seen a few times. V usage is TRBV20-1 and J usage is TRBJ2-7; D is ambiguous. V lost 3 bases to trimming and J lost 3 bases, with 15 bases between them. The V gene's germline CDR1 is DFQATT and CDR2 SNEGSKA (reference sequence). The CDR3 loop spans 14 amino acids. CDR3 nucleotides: TGCAGTGCTAGGACCCCCCAGACCAACTACGAGCAGTACTTC. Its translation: CSARTPQTNYEQYF.

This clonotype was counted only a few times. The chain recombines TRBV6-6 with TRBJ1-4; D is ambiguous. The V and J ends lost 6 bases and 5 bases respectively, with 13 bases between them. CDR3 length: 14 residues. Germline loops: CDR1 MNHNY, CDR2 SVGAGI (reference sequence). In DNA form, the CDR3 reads TGTGCCAGCAGCCCCGTCCGGGTAAATGAAAAACTGTTTTTT. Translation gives CASSPVRVNEKLFF.

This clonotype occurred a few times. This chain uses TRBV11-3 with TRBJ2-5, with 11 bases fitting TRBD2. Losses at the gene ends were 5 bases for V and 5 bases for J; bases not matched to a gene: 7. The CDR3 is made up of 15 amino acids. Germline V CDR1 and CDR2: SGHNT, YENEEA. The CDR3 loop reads CASSPSGGTFETQYF. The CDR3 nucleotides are TGTGCCAGCAGCCCTAGCGGGGGGACCTTCGAGACCCAGTACTTC.

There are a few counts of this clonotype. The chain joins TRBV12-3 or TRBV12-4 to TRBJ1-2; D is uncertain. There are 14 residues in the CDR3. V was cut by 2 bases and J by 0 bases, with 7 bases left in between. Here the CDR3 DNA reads TGTGCCAGCAGTTTACCCCTTTCTAACTATGGCTACACCTTC. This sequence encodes CASSLPLSNYGYTF.

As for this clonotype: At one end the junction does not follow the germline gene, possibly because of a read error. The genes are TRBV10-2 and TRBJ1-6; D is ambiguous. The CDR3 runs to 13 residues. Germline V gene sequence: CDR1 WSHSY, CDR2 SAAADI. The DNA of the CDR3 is TGCGCCGGCAGACTCCCCGGGAGTTCACCCCTCCACTTT. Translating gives CAGRLPGSSPLHF.

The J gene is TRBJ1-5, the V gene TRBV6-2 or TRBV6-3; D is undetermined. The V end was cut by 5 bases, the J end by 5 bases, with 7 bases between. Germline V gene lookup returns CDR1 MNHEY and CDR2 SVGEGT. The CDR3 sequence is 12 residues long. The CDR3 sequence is CASSTEHQPQHF. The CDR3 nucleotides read TGTGCCAGCAGTACAGAGCATCAGCCCCAGCATTTT.

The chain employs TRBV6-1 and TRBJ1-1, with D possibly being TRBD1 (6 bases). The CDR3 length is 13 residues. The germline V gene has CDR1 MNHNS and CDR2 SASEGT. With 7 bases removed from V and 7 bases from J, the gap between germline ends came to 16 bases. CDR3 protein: CASTSGDGSEAFF. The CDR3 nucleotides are TGTGCCAGCACTTCAGGGGACGGAAGTGAAGCTTTCTTT.

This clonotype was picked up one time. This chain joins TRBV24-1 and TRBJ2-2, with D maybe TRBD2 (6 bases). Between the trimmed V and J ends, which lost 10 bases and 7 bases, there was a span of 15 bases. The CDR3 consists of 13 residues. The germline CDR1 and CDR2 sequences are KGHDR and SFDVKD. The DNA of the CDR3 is TGTGCCACTGCACCGGGGGTTAACGGGGAGCTGTTTTTT. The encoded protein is CATAPGVNGELFF.

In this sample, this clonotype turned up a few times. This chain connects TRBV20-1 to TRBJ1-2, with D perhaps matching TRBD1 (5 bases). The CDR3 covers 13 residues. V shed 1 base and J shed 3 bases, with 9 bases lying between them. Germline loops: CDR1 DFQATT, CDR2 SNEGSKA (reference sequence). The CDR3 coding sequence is TGCAGTGCTAGAGGCGGGGACCACTATGGCTACACCTTC. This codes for CSARGGDHYGYTF.

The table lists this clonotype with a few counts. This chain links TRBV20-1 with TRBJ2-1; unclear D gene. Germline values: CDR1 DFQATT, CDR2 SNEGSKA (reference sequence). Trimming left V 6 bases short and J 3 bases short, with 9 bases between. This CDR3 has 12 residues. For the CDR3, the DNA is TGCAGTGCAACGGACGTCTACAATGAGCAGTTCTTC. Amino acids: CSATDVYNEQFF.

The CDR3 is CASSYGTSGRDEQYF. DNA of the CDR3: TGTGCCAGCAGTTACGGGACTAGCGGGAGGGATGAGCAGTACTTC. This sequence joins TRBV6-2 or TRBV6-3 and TRBJ2-5; 16 bases are shared with TRBD2. The length of the CDR3 is 15 residues. Trimming removed 2 bases from V and 11 bases from J; junction bases left unmatched: 5. Germline V CDR1 and CDR2: MNHEY, SVGEGT.

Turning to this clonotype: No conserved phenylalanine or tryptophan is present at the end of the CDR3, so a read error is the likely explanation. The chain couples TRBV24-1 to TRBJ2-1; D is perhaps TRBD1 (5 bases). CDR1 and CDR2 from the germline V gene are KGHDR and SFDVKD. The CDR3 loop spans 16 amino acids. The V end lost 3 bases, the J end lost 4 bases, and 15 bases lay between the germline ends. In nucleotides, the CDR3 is TGTGCCACCAGTGATGTCGGCCAGGGTTGGTACAATGAGCAGTTCTAC. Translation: CATSDVGQGWYNEQFY.

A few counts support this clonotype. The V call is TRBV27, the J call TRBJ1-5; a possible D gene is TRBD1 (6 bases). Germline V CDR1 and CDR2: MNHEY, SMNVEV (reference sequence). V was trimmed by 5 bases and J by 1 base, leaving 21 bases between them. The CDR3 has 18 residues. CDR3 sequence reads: CASSRAYTGSGSNQPQHF. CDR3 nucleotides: TGTGCCAGCAGTCGAGCTTATACAGGGAGCGGGAGCAATCAGCCCCAGCATTTT.